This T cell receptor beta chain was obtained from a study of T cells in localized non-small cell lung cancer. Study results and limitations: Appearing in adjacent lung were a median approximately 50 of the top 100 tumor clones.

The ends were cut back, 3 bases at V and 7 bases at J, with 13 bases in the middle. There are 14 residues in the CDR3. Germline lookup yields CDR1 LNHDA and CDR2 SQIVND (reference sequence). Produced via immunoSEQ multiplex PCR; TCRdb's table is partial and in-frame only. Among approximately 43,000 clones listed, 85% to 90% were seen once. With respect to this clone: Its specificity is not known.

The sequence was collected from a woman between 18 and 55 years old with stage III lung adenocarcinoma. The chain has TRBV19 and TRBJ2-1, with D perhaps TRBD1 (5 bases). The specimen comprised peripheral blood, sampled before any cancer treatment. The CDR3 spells CASSMTRVSNEQFF. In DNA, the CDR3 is TGTGCCAGTAGTATGACCAGGGTCTCGAATGAGCAGTTCTTC.